Below, one T cell receptor (beta chain) is given with its context. No cognate antigen has been identified for it. Base quality data are lacking; no much larger clone is found one base away. Via the germline V gene (reference sequence), CDR1 is LGHDT and CDR2 YNNKEL. Including cysteine and phenylalanine, the CDR3 has 12 amino acids. Kept here is only the CDR3 DNA, which spans 36 bases and is read in frame from base 1. A distance of 8 bases separates the germline ends of V and J, which lose 4 bases and 8 bases respectively. Peripheral blood CD8+ and CD4+ T cells from healthy donors, Susac syndrome patients and multiple sclerosis patients were profiled using high-throughput TCR beta sequencing. Healthy donors were included as age- and sex-matched controls. Bulk CD8+ and CD4+ T cells were purified by magnetic negative isolation, while CD8+ TEMRA cells were enriched using FACS. Blood was collected in EDTA tubes and processed within 24 hours, with PBMCs isolated through density gradient centrifugation. PBMCs intended for TCR sequencing were frozen in liquid nitrogen and were later thawed in a 37 degrees C water bath. A purity of at least 90% was achieved for sorted or isolated CD4+, CD8+ and CD8+ TEMRA cells.

The sample is drawn from a study of CD8 T cells in Susac syndrome (dated by TCRdb to the late 2010s). Regarding the research as a whole: Repertoire sequencing was used to test whether CD8+ T cell activation and differentiation in Susac syndrome was antigen driven.

The full study reports these points: The TCR sequencing and HLA analysis was acknowledged to have included a relatively small number of individuals.

RNA was extracted using the RNeasy kit, and about 0.45 to 1 microgram was reverse transcribed with random hexamers. The immunoSEQ multiplex PCR assay, covering 54 Vbeta and 13 Jbeta segments, was used to amplify TCR beta CDR3 regions. PCR amplification bias was corrected by using a synthetic template baseline for primer optimization and computational correction. From the authors' description of their analysis: Reads were annotated to V, D and J genes per IMGT and analyzed with immunoSEQ Analyzer, keeping only productive sequences. To calculate clonality, Shannon entropy was normalized by log2 of the number of productive unique sequences and then subtracted from one. For each patient and control, public and private clones were evaluated within the 100 most prevalent clones. Susac-specific clones were defined as absent from healthy and MS cohorts, about 1,000 published viral clones and other ImmuneACCESS disease sequences. In TCRdb, the public reads were trimmed at Q25 with fastp and aligned with MiXCR, with productive beta chains retained. Every distinct CDR3 protein forms one entry, paired with its most common genes and DNA. The V and J calls and clone size are TCRdb's, not the authors'. The sample table shows 150,000 to 200,000 distinct CDR3 sequences, and roughly 92% are seen once. The ten largest clones take up around 0.1% of the sample.

This clonotype was sampled from a human donor in good health. The receptor chain draws on TRBV3-1 and TRBJ2-2, with the D call perhaps TRBD1 or TRBD2, as 5 bases match in each case. Sequenced: CD4+ T cells from PBMCs. The DNA sequence is TGTGCCAGCAGCCGGGACCTGGGGGAGCTGTTTTTT. Translated, it gives CASSRDLGELFF. Extended through the reference TRBV3-1 and TRBJ2-2 proteins, this CDR3 yields the full variable domain: DTAVSQTPKYLVTQMGNDKSIKCEQNLGHDTMYWYKQDSKKFLKIMFSYNNKELIINETVPNRFSPKSPDKAHLNLHINSLELGDSAVYFCASSRDLGELFFGEGSRLTVL.